The rows below give T cell receptor beta chains drawn from one sample of a study of blood T cell repertoires in COVID-19. Sequenced by immunoSEQ multiplex PCR; TCRdb stores in-frame clones only, minus some. Here the sample spans about 300,000 clones, around 91% being singletons. Sequencing used PBMCs or T cells enriched from blood (not recorded which). The receptor source for this set is a young woman with acute COVID-19. Each CDR3 is given with its conserved first and last residue. The D gene is left open where the match is weak. Only some rows state a clone size, as once, few, many or a class for expanded clones.

DNA | CDR3 | D | V | size | J
TGTGCCAGCAGCAAGCCCCCCCATCGGTTATCCTATGGCTACACCTTC | CASSKPPHRLSYGYTF | . | TRBV21-1 | . | TRBJ1-2
TGTGCCAGCAGCCCAATTTCCCGGACTAGCGGGAAATCCTACGAGCAGTACTTC | CASSPISRTSGKSYEQYF | TRBD2 | TRBV11-2 | . | TRBJ2-7
TGTGCCAGTAGTCCTCGGGACACCTTTGCCTATGGCTACACCTTC | CASSPRDTFAYGYTF | . | TRBV19 | once | TRBJ1-2
TGTGCCAGCAGTTACAAGACTAGCGGGAGAGGGGGGACCCTTATGATCTACAATGAGCAGTTCTTC | CASSYKTSGRGGTLMIYNEQFF | TRBD2 | TRBV6-7 | . | TRBJ2-1
TGTGCCAGCAGTCCGAAGCGGGGAGGTGGCAATCAGCCCCAGCATTTT | CASSPKRGGGNQPQHF | . | TRBV28 | . | TRBJ1-5
TGTGCCAGCAGTGAAGCGCTTGGGGCAGGGTCCTATGGCTACACCTTC | CASSEALGAGSYGYTF | . | TRBV2 | . | TRBJ1-2
TGTGCCAGCAGTTTAGTTCCCCGGGAGACCCAGTACTTC | CASSLVPRETQYF | . | TRBV12-3/TRBV12-4 | . | TRBJ2-5
TGTGCCAGCCCCAGGGACAGGGGAGACGGAAACACCATATATTTT | CASPRDRGDGNTIYF | TRBD1 | TRBV6-5 | . | TRBJ1-3
TGTGCCAGCAGTGAAGGGGGCAGGAACACAGATACGCAGTATTTT | CASSEGGRNTDTQYF | . | TRBV6-1 | . | TRBJ2-3
TGCGCCAGCAGCCAAACCCGGGAGCGGCAGTACTTC | CASSQTRERQYF | . | TRBV5-1 | . | TRBJ2-7
TGCAGCGTTGACTCCGGGCTCCGGGGAGCTTTCTTT | CSVDSGLRGAFF | . | TRBV29-1 | . | TRBJ1-1
TGTGCTAGTGGGGTCGCGGGAGGGAATAGGGAGCAGTACTTC | CASGVAGGNREQYF | TRBD2 | TRBV12-5 | . | TRBJ2-7
TGTGCCAGCAGTTTATCGGCCGGGGGGCACACTGAAGCTTTCTTT | CASSLSAGGHTEAFF | . | TRBV27 | . | TRBJ1-1
TGTGCCAGTCGAAGCGTCACAGATACGCAGTATTTT | CASRSVTDTQYF | . | TRBV6-5 | . | TRBJ2-3
TGTGCCAGTAGATTCGCGGCTGAAGCTTTCTTT | CASRFAAEAFF | . | TRBV19 | . | TRBJ1-1
TGTGCCAGCAGTTTAGGGGCGGGAGTCCCGTTCTTC | CASSLGAGVPFF | TRBD2 | TRBV12-3/TRBV12-4 | once | TRBJ2-1
TGTGCCAGCAGTTACTCGGCAGGTCCGAACACTGAAGCTTTCTTT | CASSYSAGPNTEAFF | . | TRBV6-5 | . | TRBJ1-1
TGTGCCACCAGTGATTTCGAGGGTCAGCAGTTCTTC | CATSDFEGQQFF | . | TRBV24-1 | . | TRBJ2-1
TGTGCCAGTAGTGTTAGGGGAAATAGGCCCCAGCATTTT | CASSVRGNRPQHF | . | TRBV19 | . | TRBJ1-5
TGTGCCAGCAGTTCTCCAGGCCTAGCCAAAAACATTCAGTACTTC | CASSSPGLAKNIQYF | . | TRBV27 | . | TRBJ2-4
TGCGCCAGCAGCCAAGATATTCCTGGGCGAAAACTGTTTTTT | CASSQDIPGRKLFF | . | TRBV4-1 | . | TRBJ1-4
TGTGCCACCTCAAGCCTTCGAGAGCGGGAGAGGACCCCCCGAGATCCAGATACGCAGTATTTT | CATSSLRERERTPRDPDTQYF | TRBD2 | TRBV28 | once | TRBJ2-3
TGTGCCAGCAGTCCGGGACAGGGCACCGAAGGGGCAGATACGCAGTATTTT | CASSPGQGTEGADTQYF | TRBD1 | TRBV28 | . | TRBJ2-3
TGTGCCAGCAGCCCCGGACGACAGACACGGGAGCAGTACTTC | CASSPGRQTREQYF | . | TRBV7-3 | . | TRBJ2-7